Listed here are 32 T cell receptor beta chains from one sample, sequenced in a study of T cell clonality in common variable immunodeficiency. No cognate antigen is known for these TCRs. Points from the study as a whole: Reportedly, TCR beta sequences from common variable immunodeficiency showed fewer deletions and N-nucleotide insertions.

Method: immunoSEQ multiplex PCR; TCRdb's copy keeps in-frame clones and lacks some. This sample shows over 25,000 clones and no singletons; roughly 27% rests with the ten largest. The specimen sequenced was peripheral blood mononuclear cells. These TCRs come from a human donor with common variable immunodeficiency.

The covered CDR3 bases are TGTGCCAGCAGCCCGCAGGGTATAGAGACC. Its translation: CASSPQGIET. The whole CDR3 protein reads CASSPQGIETQYF. The chain is built from TRBV7-6 and TRBJ2-5, with TRBD1 as a possible D gene (5 bases). The CDR3 extends 3 residues past the end of the read, so its final part is completed from the germline J gene. This CDR3 spans 13 amino acids. V was cut by 5 bases and J by 4 bases, with 11 bases left in between. CDR1 and CDR2 from the germline V gene are SGHVS and FNYEAQ.

This clone was recorded a few times. The read stops 3 residues short of the end of the CDR3; the missing end is completed from the germline J gene. The rearrangement links TRBV7-9 to TRBJ1-1; D is ambiguous. Germline V gene lookup returns CDR1 SEHNR and CDR2 FQNEAQ (reference sequence). The CDR3 has 13 amino acids. The CDR3 DNA, read in part, is TGTGCCAGCAGCCTACGGGTCGGTCGTCAA. Translation gives CASSLRVGRQ. In full, the CDR3 is CASSLRVGRQAFF.

This clone was recorded a few times. The CDR3 end falls 3 residues outside the read, so it is completed with the germline J gene. This chain uses TRBV7-2 with TRBJ1-6; TRBD1 might be the D (5 bases). With 0 bases removed from V and 5 bases from J, the gap between germline ends came to 11 bases. The CDR3 totals 16 residues. Looked up from germline, CDR1 is SGHTA and CDR2 is FQGNSA. CDR3 residues: CASSLAPTANNSPLHF. Partial CDR3 DNA: TGTGCCAGCAGCTTAGCCCCGACAGCAAATAATTCACCC.

Of note for this clone: The CDR3 goes on 3 residues after the read ends, and that part is filled in from the germline J gene. V is TRBV18 and J is TRBJ2-7; D is perhaps TRBD1 (5 bases). The CDR3 loop spans 13 amino acids. The V end was cut by 3 bases, the J end by 2 bases, with 8 bases between. Germline CDR1 reads KGHSH; CDR2 reads LQKENI. CDR3 bases read: TGTGCCAGCTCACCGACAGCCACCTACGAG. This sequence encodes CASSPTATYE. In full, the CDR3 is CASSPTATYEQYF.

For this clone: Coverage ceases 3 residues before the CDR3 finishes, and the germline J gene fills in the end. The chain is built from TRBV30 and TRBJ1-5; 12 bases match TRBD1. V was clipped by 2 bases and J by 6 bases; unmatched bases: 5. CDR1 GTSNPN and CDR2 SVGIG come from the germline V gene (reference sequence). This CDR3 is built from 15 residues. Here the CDR3 reads CAWSSGTGGFQPQHF. The CDR3 DNA, read in part, is TGTGCCTGGAGTTCCGGGACAGGGGGCTTTCAGCCC.

This clone has more than one count but fewer than ten. The CDR3 goes on 3 residues after the read ends, and that part is filled in from the germline J gene. V and J are TRBV2 and TRBJ2-1; 9 bases are a match to TRBD1. The junction had 2 bases not matched to a gene; V was cut back by 8 bases and J by 3 bases. The germline gives CDR1 SNHLY, CDR2 FYNNEI. The CDR3 sequence is 13 residues long. This CDR3 is CASWDRDYNEQFF. The part of the CDR3 DNA that was read is TGTGCCAGCTGGGACAGGGACTACAATGAG.

A few counts support this clone. The observed sequence ends 3 residues before the CDR3 terminus, with the missing tail filled in from the germline J gene. J is TRBJ2-5 and V is TRBV7-6; 13 positions agree with TRBD2. The germline CDR1 and CDR2 sequences are SGHVS and FNYEAQ. The length of the CDR3 is 14 residues. The trim removed 6 bases at V and 5 bases at J, leaving 3 bases unmatched. The part of the CDR3 DNA that was read is TGTGCCAGCAGGAGGGGACTAGCGGGGGAGACC. This sequence encodes CASRRGLAGET. The whole CDR3 reads CASRRGLAGETQYF.

A word on this clone: The read stops 3 residues short of the end of the CDR3; the missing end is completed from the germline J gene. J is TRBJ2-1 and V is TRBV7-9, with 7 nucleotides matching TRBD1. Trimming cost V 1 base and J 7 bases; bases outside gene matches: 4. The germline V gene encodes CDR1 SEHNR and CDR2 FQNEAQ (reference sequence). This CDR3 contains 14 residues. This CDR3 is CASSLDAGGNEQFF. The covered CDR3 bases are TGTGCCAGCAGCTTAGATGCAGGGGGTAATGAG.

Of note for this clone: The CDR3 extends 3 residues past the end of the read, so its final part is completed from the germline J gene. The chain employs TRBV7-6 and TRBJ1-6; 9 bases are a match to TRBD1. This CDR3 region has 14 residues. The germline V gene has CDR1 SGHVS and CDR2 FNYEAQ. V shed 5 bases and J 10 bases; nucleotides not matched to a gene: 6. The CDR3 sequence: CASSAGTGTSPLHF. CDR3 DNA, as far as it was read: TGTGCCAGCAGCGCCGGGACAGGGACCTCACCC.

As regards this clone: The missing CDR3 end, 3 residues past where the read stops, is filled in from the germline J gene. This rearrangement joins TRBV5-8 to TRBJ1-2; D is unclear. The CDR3 length is 13 residues. Trimming stripped 4 bases from V and 5 bases from J, with 12 bases between. CDR1 SGHTS and CDR2 YDEGEE come from the germline V gene. The CDR3 protein is CASSDTGEYGYTF. The covered CDR3 bases are TGTGCCAGCAGCGACACCGGGGAGTATGGC.

Many counts were recorded for this clone. The sequenced fragment ends 3 residues before the CDR3 boundary, so the rest is inferred from the germline J gene. The chain recombines TRBV6-2 or TRBV6-3 with TRBJ1-2; 10 bases match TRBD1. Germline loops: CDR1 MNHEY, CDR2 SVGEGT. V gave up 2 bases and J gave up 2 bases; unmatched junction bases: 5. This CDR3 is built from 16 residues. This chain's CDR3 is CASSYDRDRGNYGYTF. The part of the CDR3 DNA that was read is TGTGCCAGCAGTTACGACCGGGACAGGGGAAACTATGGC.

Many counts were recorded for this clone. Coverage ceases 3 residues before the CDR3 finishes, and the germline J gene fills in the end. This chain joins TRBV20-1 and TRBJ2-3, with D maybe TRBD1 (5 bases). V was trimmed by 7 bases and J by 4 bases, leaving 12 bases between them. From germline, CDR1 is DFQATT and CDR2 SNEGSKA (reference sequence). The CDR3 sequence is 12 residues long. Partial CDR3 DNA: TGCAGTGTCAAAGTGACAGCAGATACG. Encoded protein: CSVKVTADT. The CDR3 in its entirety is CSVKVTADTQYF.

This clone has a handful of counts. The read falls 3 residues short of the CDR3 end, and the missing part is taken from the germline J gene. This chain links TRBV2 with TRBJ2-7, with TRBD1 matching over 7 bases. The V and J ends lost 5 bases and 4 bases, in that order; junction bases with no gene match: 2. The length of the CDR3 is 12 residues. Germline CDR1 is SNHLY and CDR2 is FYNNEI. The CDR3 bases that were read are TGTGCCAGCAGTCTGACAGGGTACGAG. Protein: CASSLTGYE. The whole CDR3 sequence reads CASSLTGYEQYF.

The CDR3 bases that were read are TGCAGTGCTAGAGACGAGGTCTTCGAG. It translates to CSARDEVFE. Given in full, the CDR3 is CSARDEVFEQYF. The V call is TRBV20-1, the J call TRBJ2-7, with D hard to call. Sequencing ends 3 residues short of the CDR3 end; the germline J gene provides the rest. With 0 bases removed from V and 6 bases from J, the gap between germline ends came to 9 bases. CDR3 size: 12 residues. Germline values: CDR1 DFQATT, CDR2 SNEGSKA (reference sequence).

Judged by abundance, this clone is medium-sized. The read stops 3 residues short of the end of the CDR3; the missing end is completed from the germline J gene. The chain has TRBV10-1 and TRBJ2-1; 12 bases line up with TRBD1. After removal of 8 bases from V and 7 bases from J, the junction contained 12 bases not matched to a gene. This CDR3 has 16 amino acids. In germline, CDR1 is WNHNN, CDR2 SYGVQD (reference sequence). The sequenced CDR3 bases are TGCGCCAGCTCGATGACCGGGACAGGGGGCTGGAATGAG. Amino acids: CASSMTGTGGWNE. The full CDR3 is CASSMTGTGGWNEQFF.

Note on this clone: The DNA ends 3 residues before the CDR3 does, and the rest of the CDR3 is filled in from the germline J gene. This chain uses TRBV7-6 with TRBJ2-3, with 10 bases aligning to TRBD1. Unmatched junction bases numbered 7, after V lost 0 bases and J lost 4 bases. The CDR3 contains 17 residues. Germline V gives CDR1 SGHVS, CDR2 FNYEAQ. Incomplete CDR3 DNA: TGTGCCAGCAGCTTAGCGGCGACAGGGGGCCGCGCAGATACG. Amino acid sequence: CASSLAATGGRADT. The full CDR3 protein reads CASSLAATGGRADTQYF.

At least ten counts were recorded for this clone. The read comes to an end 3 residues before the CDR3 does, leaving the germline J gene to fill in the end. The rearrangement links TRBV29-1 to TRBJ1-1; no definite D call. Trimming took off 6 bases at V and 1 base at J, with 12 bases between the two ends. This CDR3 region has 13 residues. Germline CDR1 reads SQVTM; CDR2 reads ANQGSEA. The CDR3 bases that were read are TGCAGCGTCGAACCCCTAAAGAACACTGAA. Its protein product is CSVEPLKNTE. The entire CDR3 is CSVEPLKNTEAFF.

Many counts were recorded for this clone. The read halts 3 residues ahead of the CDR3 end, with the missing end drawn from the germline J gene. V gene TRBV5-6 combines with J gene TRBJ2-1; weak D call: TRBD1 (5 bases). V was trimmed by 1 base and J by 9 bases, leaving 11 bases between them. Germline V gene lookup returns CDR1 SGHDT and CDR2 YYEEEE. There are 13 residues in the CDR3. Here the CDR3 reads CASSLNQGSEQFF. Incomplete CDR3 DNA: TGTGCCAGCAGCTTGAACCAGGGAAGTGAG. The variable domain in full, with the rest retrieved from reference TRBV5-6 and TRBJ2-1, is DAGVTQSPTHLIKTRGQQVTLRCSPKSGHDTVSWYQQALGQGPQFIFQYYEEEERQRGNFPDRFSGHQFPNYSSELNVNALLLGDSALYLCASSLNQGSEQFFGPGTRLTVL.

This clone was seen repeatedly, ten times or more. The read comes to an end 3 residues before the CDR3 does, leaving the germline J gene to fill in the end. The rearrangement links TRBV5-1 to TRBJ2-5, with 11 bases identical to TRBD2. V was pared by 3 bases and J by 2 bases, with 6 bases of the junction left unmatched. CDR1 SGHRS and CDR2 YFSETQ come from the germline V gene. This CDR3 region has 16 residues. CDR3 residues: CASSSGTSGGQETQYF. The sequenced CDR3 bases are TGCGCCAGCAGCTCGGGCACTAGCGGGGGTCAAGAGACC.

A remark on this clone: The missing CDR3 end, 3 residues past where the read stops, is filled in from the germline J gene. The gene calls are TRBV5-1 and TRBJ2-1; 10 bases are a match to TRBD2. There are 16 residues in the CDR3. V lost 1 base to trimming and J lost 9 bases; unmatched junction nucleotides: 10. Germline V gene data show CDR1 as SGHRS and CDR2 as YFSETQ. Partial CDR3 DNA: TGCGCCAGCAGCTTGAATAGCGGGGGGACGTCGGGTGAG. This sequence encodes CASSLNSGGTSGE. The complete CDR3 sequence is CASSLNSGGTSGEQFF. Based on the CDR3 plus reference TRBV5-1 and TRBJ2-1, the full variable domain is KAGVTQTPRYLIKTRGQQVTLSCSPISGHRSVSWYQQTPGQGLQFLFEYFSETQRNKGNFPGRFSGRQFSNSRSEMNVSTLELGDSALYLCASSLNSGGTSGEQFFGPGTRLTVL.

This clone was detected a few times. The read stops 3 residues short of the end of the CDR3; the missing end is completed from the germline J gene. The chain carries TRBV6-2 or TRBV6-3 and TRBJ1-1, with TRBD1 matching 7 bases. The germline CDR1 and CDR2 sequences are MNHEY and SVGEGT. This CDR3 has 12 amino acids. The V and J ends lost 7 bases and 7 bases, in that order; junction bases with no gene match: 6. The CDR3: CASIGGGIEAFF. The CDR3 DNA, read in part, is TGTGCCAGCATTGGAGGGGGCATTGAA.

A remark on this clone: The CDR3 end falls 3 residues outside the read, so it is completed with the germline J gene. The genes are TRBV6-2 or TRBV6-3 and TRBJ2-1; 7 positions agree with TRBD2. The CDR3 has 13 residues. V lost 7 bases and J lost 9; bases outside the gene matches: 9. Per germline, CDR1 MNHEY and CDR2 SVGEGT. The CDR3 sequence is CASKTSSVFEQFF. The sequenced CDR3 bases are TGTGCCAGCAAGACTAGCTCAGTGTTTGAG.

This clone was detected a few times. The read halts 3 residues ahead of the CDR3 end, with the missing end drawn from the germline J gene. This chain uses TRBV18 with TRBJ2-3; no clear D gene. This CDR3 is 13 amino acids long. Germline V gene data show CDR1 as KGHSH and CDR2 as LQKENI. The V end was cut by 3 bases, the J end by 4 bases, with 8 bases between. The CDR3 reads CASSPIRADTQYF. The CDR3 DNA, read in part, is TGTGCCAGCTCACCGATTAGGGCAGATACG.

A word on this clone: The CDR3 is cut off 3 residues early in the read; its end comes from the germline J gene. In the same sample, other DNA sequences code for this CDR3. This rearrangement joins TRBV19 to TRBJ2-2; no clear D. Trimming cost V 3 bases and J 1 base, with 6 bases left between them. The CDR3 has 14 amino acids. Germline lookup yields CDR1 LNHDA and CDR2 SQIVND (reference sequence). The CDR3 bases that were read are TGTGCCAGTAGTATTGCCGGGAACACCGGGGAG. Translating gives CASSIAGNTGE. From start to end, the CDR3 is CASSIAGNTGELFF. The full variable domain, rest sourced from reference TRBV19 and TRBJ2-2, is DGGITQSPKYLFRKEGQNVTLSCEQNLNHDAMYWYRQDPGQGLRLIYYSQIVNDFQKGDIAEGYSVSREKKESFPLTVTSAQKNPTAFYLCASSIAGNTGELFFGEGSRLTVL.

This clone has at least ten counts. Other DNA variants within this sample encode the same CDR3. The CDR3 bases that were read are TGCAGCGTTGACAGGCCCGAGAACACTGAA. It codes for CSVDRPENTE. In full, the CDR3 reads CSVDRPENTEAFF. J is TRBJ1-1 and V is TRBV29-1; no reliable D call. The sequenced fragment ends 3 residues before the CDR3 boundary, so the rest is inferred from the germline J gene. The CDR3 length is 13 residues. Between the trimmed V and J ends, which lost 3 bases and 1 base, there was a span of 9 bases. CDR1 is SQVTM and CDR2 is ANQGSEA in the germline V gene.

As for this clone: The missing CDR3 end, 3 residues past where the read stops, is filled in from the germline J gene. V and J are TRBV6-2 or TRBV6-3 and TRBJ2-1; 7 bases are a match to TRBD2. The germline V gene encodes CDR1 MNHEY and CDR2 SVGEGT. The CDR3 sequence is 15 residues long. After removal of 4 bases from V and 7 bases from J, the junction contained 10 bases not matched to a gene. The sequenced CDR3 bases are TGTGCCAGCAGTTTTTTAGCGGGCTCCCAGAATGAG. It codes for CASSFLAGSQNE. The entire CDR3 protein is CASSFLAGSQNEQFF.

This clone came up a few times. Read coverage stops 3 residues before the CDR3 terminus; the germline J gene supplies the remainder. This rearrangement joins TRBV5-6 to TRBJ1-1; 7 bases align to TRBD1. There are 12 residues in the CDR3. The V gene end was trimmed by 4 bases and the J gene end by 7 bases; junction bases not matched to a gene: 4. Germline V gene lookup returns CDR1 SGHDT and CDR2 YYEEEE. CDR3 region: CASSETGVEAFF. CDR3 bases read: TGTGCCAGCAGCGAAACAGGGGTTGAA.

This clone was seen only a few times. The CDR3 end is not reached by the read, which stops 3 residues before it; the germline J gene fills it in. The rearrangement links TRBV10-2 to TRBJ1-4, with a tentative D call TRBD1 (5 bases). Germline lookup yields CDR1 WSHSY and CDR2 SAAADI. CDR3 size: 15 residues. Trimming stripped 6 bases from V and 0 bases from J, with 11 bases between. The sequenced part of the CDR3 DNA is TGCGCCAGCAGCCGACAGTCTGCAACTAATGAAAAA. Protein sequence: CASSRQSATNEK. The entire CDR3 is CASSRQSATNEKLFF.

This clone was seen many times. The CDR3 is cut off 3 residues early in the read; its end comes from the germline J gene. The chain couples TRBV28 to TRBJ1-4; TRBD1 might be the D (5 bases). Trimming cost V 6 bases and J 8 bases, with 19 bases left between them. CDR1 is MDHEN and CDR2 is SYDVKM in the germline V gene. The CDR3 is 15 residues long. CDR3: CASRESGRAREKLFF. Partial CDR3 DNA: TGTGCCAGCAGGGAGTCAGGGAGGGCACGAGAAAAA.

About this clone itself: The junction departs from the called germline gene at one end, perhaps through a read error. The read finishes 3 residues shy of the CDR3 end, and the germline J gene is used to complete it. J is TRBJ1-3 and V is TRBV7-9; a weak D match, TRBD1 (6 bases). Per the germline V gene, CDR1 is SEHNR and CDR2 is FQNEAQ (reference sequence). The CDR3 is made up of 12 amino acids. The DNA read from the CDR3 is TGTTCCAGCAGCTTAGCTGACAGGACC. Translated, it gives CSSSLADRT. In full, the CDR3 is CSSSLADRTIYF.

This clone was found many times. Here the CDR3 reads CASSGQGLIEKLFF. The covered CDR3 bases are TGTGCCAGCAGTGGACAGGGATTGATTGAAAAA. The rearrangement links TRBV2 to TRBJ1-4, with 7 bases fitting TRBD1. The read is 3 residues too short to cover the CDR3 end, so that end is filled in from the germline J gene. V gave up 4 bases and J gave up 7 bases; unmatched junction bases: 6. CDR1 SNHLY and CDR2 FYNNEI come from the germline V gene. The CDR3 length is 14 residues.

This clone was observed a handful of times. The read terminates 3 residues ahead of where the CDR3 ends, so the germline J gene completes it. The chain carries TRBV7-9 and TRBJ1-3, with D maybe TRBD1 (5 bases). V was shortened by 11 bases and J by 8 bases, with 13 bases between the two germline ends. The CDR3 loop spans 11 amino acids. CDR1 is SEHNR and CDR2 is FQNEAQ in the germline V gene (reference sequence). The sequenced part of the CDR3 DNA is TGTGCCGTAATAGAGGGGTACACC. Protein: CAVIEGYT. The full CDR3 sequence reads CAVIEGYTIYF.